The 2 T cell receptor beta chains listed next were all sequenced from one sample in a study of radiation and T cells in renal cell carcinoma. Described time point: blood 2 weeks post-SBRT. As to treatment: 15 Gy SBRT to primary tumor, nephrectomy 4 weeks later. Assay: immunoSEQ multiplex PCR; the TCRdb copy retains only in-frame clones and omits some. The top ten clones hold roughly 30% of a sample with tens of thousands of clones, 75% to 85% of them seen once. The sample consisted of blood, taken from a patient whose treatment included radiotherapy and nephrectomy. Receptor source: a woman in her 70s with renal cell carcinoma.

In this sample, this clone turned up a few times. The V gene is TRBV19, the J gene TRBJ1-1; D call uncertain. The CDR3 is made up of 13 amino acids. Germline CDR1 LNHDA, CDR2 SQIVND (reference sequence). V was clipped by 3 bases and J by 4 bases, with 9 bases between them. DNA of the CDR3: TGTGCCAGTAGTATCTGGGAGAGCACTGAAGCTTTCTTT. Encoded protein: CASSIWESTEAFF. The full variable domain, completed using reference TRBV19 and TRBJ1-1, is DGGITQSPKYLFRKEGQNVTLSCEQNLNHDAMYWYRQDPGQGLRLIYYSQIVNDFQKGDIAEGYSVSREKKESFPLTVTSAQKNPTAFYLCASSIWESTEAFFGQGTRLTVV.

The chain is built from TRBV15 and TRBJ2-5; TRBD1 agrees at 10 bases. J was trimmed by 5 bases and V by 2 bases; bases with no gene match: 8. The germline CDR1 and CDR2 sequences are LNHNV and YYDKDF (reference sequence). This CDR3 spans 16 amino acids. The CDR3 reads CATSRRGTGATETQYF. CDR3 bases: TGTGCCACCAGCAGACGGGGGACAGGGGCGACGGAGACCCAGTACTTC.